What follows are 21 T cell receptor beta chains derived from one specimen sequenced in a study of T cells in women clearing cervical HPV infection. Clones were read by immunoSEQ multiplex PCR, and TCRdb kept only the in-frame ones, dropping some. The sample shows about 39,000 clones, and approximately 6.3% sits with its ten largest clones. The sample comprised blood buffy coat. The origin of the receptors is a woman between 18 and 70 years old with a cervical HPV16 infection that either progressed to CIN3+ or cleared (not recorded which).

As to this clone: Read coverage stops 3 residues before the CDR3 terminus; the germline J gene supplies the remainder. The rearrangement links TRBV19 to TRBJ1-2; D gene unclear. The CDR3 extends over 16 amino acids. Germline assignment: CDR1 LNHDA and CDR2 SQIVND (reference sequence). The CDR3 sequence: CASSKTSGSPSYDYTF. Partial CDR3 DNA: TGTGCCAGTAGTAAGACTAGCGGGAGCCCATCCTACGAC. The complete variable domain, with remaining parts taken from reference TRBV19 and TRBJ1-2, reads DGGITQSPKYLFRKEGQNVTLSCEQNLNHDAMYWYRQDPGQGLRLIYYSQIVNDFQKGDIAEGYSVSREKKESFPLTVTSAQKNPTAFYLCASSKTSGSPSYDYTFGSGTRLTVV.

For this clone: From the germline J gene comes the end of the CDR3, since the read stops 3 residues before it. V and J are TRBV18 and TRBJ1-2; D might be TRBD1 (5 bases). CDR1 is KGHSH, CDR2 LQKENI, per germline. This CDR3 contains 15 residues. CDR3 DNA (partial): TGTGCCAGCTCACCATCAGGGACTTCCTACAATGAC. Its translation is CASSPSGTSYND. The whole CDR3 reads CASSPSGTSYNDYTF.

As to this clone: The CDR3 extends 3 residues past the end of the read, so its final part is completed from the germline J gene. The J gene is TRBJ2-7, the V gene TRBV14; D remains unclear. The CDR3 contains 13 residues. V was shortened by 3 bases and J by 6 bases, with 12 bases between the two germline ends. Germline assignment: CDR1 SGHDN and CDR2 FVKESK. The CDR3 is CASSHEAALEQYF. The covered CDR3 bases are TGTGCCAGCAGCCACGAGGCTGCCCTCGAG. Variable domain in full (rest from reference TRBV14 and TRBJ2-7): EAGVTQFPSHSVIEKGQTVTLRCDPISGHDNLYWYRRVMGKEIKFLLHFVKESKQDESGMPNNRFLAERTGGTYSTLKVQPAELEDSGVYFCASSHEAALEQYFGPGTRLTVT.

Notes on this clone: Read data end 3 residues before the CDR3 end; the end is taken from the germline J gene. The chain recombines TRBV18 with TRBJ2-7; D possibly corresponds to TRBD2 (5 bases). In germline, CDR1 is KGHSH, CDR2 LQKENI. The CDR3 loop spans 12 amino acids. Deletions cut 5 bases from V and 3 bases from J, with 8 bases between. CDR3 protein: CASSVEGYEQYF. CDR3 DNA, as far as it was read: TGTGCCAGCTCAGTCGAGGGCTACGAG.

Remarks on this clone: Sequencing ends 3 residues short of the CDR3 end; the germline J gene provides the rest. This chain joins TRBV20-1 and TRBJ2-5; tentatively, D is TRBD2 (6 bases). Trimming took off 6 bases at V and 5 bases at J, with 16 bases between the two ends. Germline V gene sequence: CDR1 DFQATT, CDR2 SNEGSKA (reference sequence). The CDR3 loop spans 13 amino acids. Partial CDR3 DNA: TGCAGTGCCACTAGCTCACCGGGGGAGACC. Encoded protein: CSATSSPGET. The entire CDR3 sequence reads CSATSSPGETQYF.

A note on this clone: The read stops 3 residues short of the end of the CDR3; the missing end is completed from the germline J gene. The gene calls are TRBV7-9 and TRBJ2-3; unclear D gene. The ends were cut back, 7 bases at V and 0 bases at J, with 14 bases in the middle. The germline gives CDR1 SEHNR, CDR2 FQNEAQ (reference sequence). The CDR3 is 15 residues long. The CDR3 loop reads CASIHKALSTDTQYF. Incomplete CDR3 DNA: TGTGCCAGCATTCATAAAGCACTAAGCACAGATACG. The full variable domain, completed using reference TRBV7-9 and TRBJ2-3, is DTGVSQNPRHKITKRGQNVTFRCDPISEHNRLYWYRQTLGQGPEFLTYFQNEAQLEKSRLLSDRFSAERPKGSFSTLEIQRTEQGDSAMYLCASIHKALSTDTQYFGPGTRLTVL.

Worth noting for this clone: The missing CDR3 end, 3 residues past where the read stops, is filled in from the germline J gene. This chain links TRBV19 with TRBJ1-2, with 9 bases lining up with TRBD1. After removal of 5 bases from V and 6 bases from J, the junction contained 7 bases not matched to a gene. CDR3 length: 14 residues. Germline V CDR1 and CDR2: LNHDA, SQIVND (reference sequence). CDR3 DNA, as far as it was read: TGTGCCAGTAGTCCAGGACAGGGGTCCGATGGC. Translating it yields CASSPGQGSDG. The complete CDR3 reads CASSPGQGSDGYTF.

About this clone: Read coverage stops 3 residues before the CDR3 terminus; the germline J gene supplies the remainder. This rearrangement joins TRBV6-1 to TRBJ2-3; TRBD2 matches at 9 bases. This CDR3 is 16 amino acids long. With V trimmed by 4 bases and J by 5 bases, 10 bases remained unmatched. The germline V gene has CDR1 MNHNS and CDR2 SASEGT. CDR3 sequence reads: CASSGLAGIGKDTQYF. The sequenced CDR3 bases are TGTGCCAGCAGTGGCCTAGCGGGAATAGGGAAAGATACG.

The sequenced CDR3 bases are TGTGCCAGCAGTCGCACTCAGGGGATCAGCAATCAGCCC. The encoded protein is CASSRTQGISNQP. The CDR3 reads in full as CASSRTQGISNQPQHF. This chain uses TRBV2 with TRBJ1-5; D is possibly TRBD1 (6 bases). The read falls 3 residues short of the CDR3 end, and the missing part is taken from the germline J gene. Trimming shortened V by 5 bases and J by 1 base, and 15 bases separated the two germline ends. Germline loops: CDR1 SNHLY, CDR2 FYNNEI. The CDR3 contains 16 residues.

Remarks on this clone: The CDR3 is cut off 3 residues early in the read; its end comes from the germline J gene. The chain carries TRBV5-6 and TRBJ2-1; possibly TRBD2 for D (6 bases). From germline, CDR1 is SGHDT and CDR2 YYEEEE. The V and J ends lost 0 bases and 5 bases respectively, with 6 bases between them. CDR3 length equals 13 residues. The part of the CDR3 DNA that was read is TGTGCCAGCAGCTTGGGCGGGGACAATGAG. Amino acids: CASSLGGDNE. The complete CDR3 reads CASSLGGDNEQFF.

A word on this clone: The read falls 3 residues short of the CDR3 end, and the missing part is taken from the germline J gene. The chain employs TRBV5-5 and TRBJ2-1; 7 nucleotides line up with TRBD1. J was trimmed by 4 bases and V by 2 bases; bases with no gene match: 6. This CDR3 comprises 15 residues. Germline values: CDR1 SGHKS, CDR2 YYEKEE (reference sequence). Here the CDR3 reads CASSFRQGAYNEQFF. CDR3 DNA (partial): TGTGCCAGCAGCTTTAGACAGGGAGCGTACAATGAG.

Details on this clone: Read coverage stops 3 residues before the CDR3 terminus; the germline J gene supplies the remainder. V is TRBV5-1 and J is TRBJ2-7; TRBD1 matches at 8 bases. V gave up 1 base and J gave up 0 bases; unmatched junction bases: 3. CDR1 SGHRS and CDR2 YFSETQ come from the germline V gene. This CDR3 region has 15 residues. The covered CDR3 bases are TGCGCCAGCAGCTTGTGGACAGGGAGCTCCTACGAG. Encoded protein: CASSLWTGSSYE. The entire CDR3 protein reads CASSLWTGSSYEQYF.

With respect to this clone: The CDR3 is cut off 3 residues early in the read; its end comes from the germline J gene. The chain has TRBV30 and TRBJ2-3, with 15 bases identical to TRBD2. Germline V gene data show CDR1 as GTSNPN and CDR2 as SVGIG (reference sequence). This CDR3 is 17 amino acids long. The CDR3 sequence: CAWSVDRTSGRAETQYF. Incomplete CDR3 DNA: TGTGCCTGGAGTGTCGATCGGACTAGCGGGAGGGCGGAGACG.

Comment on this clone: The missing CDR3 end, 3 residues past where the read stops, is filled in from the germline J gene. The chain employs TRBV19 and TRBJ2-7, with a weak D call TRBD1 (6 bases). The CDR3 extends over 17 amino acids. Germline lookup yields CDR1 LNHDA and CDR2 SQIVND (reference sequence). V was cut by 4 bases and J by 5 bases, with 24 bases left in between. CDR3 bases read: TGTGCCAGTAGTACGACTCACAGTGGGGGCTACAGGGACGAG. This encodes CASSTTHSGGYRDE. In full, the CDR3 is CASSTTHSGGYRDEQYF.

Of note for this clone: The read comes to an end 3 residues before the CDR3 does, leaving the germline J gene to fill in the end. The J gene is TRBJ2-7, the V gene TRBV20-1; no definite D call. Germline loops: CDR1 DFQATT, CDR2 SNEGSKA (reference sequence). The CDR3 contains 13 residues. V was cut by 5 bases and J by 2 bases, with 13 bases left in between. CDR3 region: CSAQPVRAYEQYF. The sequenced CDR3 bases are TGCAGTGCTCAACCCGTCCGCGCCTACGAG.

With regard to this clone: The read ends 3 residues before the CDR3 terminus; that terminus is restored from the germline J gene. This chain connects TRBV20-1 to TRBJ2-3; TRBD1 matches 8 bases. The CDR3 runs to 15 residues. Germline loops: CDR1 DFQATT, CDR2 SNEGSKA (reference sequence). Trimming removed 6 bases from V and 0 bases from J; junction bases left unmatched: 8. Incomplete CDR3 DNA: TGCAGTGCCTGGTCCCAGGGGGCCAGCACAGATACG. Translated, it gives CSAWSQGASTDT. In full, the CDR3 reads CSAWSQGASTDTQYF.

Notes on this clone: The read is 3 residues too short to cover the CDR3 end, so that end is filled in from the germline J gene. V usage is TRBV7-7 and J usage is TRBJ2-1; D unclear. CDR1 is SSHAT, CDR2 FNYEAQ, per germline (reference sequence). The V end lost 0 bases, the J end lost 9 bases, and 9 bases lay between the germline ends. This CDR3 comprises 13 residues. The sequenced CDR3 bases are TGTGCCAGCAGCTTAGCGTCGACAACTGAG. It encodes CASSLASTTE. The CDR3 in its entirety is CASSLASTTEQFF.

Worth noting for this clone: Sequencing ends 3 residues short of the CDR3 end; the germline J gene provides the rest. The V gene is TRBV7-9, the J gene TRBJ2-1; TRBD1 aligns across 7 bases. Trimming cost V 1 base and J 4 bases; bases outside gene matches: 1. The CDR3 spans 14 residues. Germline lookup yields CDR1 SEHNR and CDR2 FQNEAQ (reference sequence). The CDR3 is CASSLGTGYNEQFF. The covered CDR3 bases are TGTGCCAGCAGCTTAGGGACAGGATACAATGAG.

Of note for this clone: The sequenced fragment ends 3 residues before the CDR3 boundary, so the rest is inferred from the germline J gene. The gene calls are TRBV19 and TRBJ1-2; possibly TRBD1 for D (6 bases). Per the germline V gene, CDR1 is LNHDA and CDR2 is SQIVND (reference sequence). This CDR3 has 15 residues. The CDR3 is CASSVQGLSYNDYTF. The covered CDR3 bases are TGTGCCAGTAGTGTACAGGGTCTTTCCTACAATGAC.

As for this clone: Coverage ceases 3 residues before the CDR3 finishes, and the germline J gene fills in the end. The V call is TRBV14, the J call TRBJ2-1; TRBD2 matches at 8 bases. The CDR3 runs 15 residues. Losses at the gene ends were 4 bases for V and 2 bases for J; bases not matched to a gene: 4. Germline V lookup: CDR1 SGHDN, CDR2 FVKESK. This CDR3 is CASSPSGSPYNEQFF. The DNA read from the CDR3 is TGTGCCAGCAGCCCGAGCGGGAGCCCCTACAATGAG.

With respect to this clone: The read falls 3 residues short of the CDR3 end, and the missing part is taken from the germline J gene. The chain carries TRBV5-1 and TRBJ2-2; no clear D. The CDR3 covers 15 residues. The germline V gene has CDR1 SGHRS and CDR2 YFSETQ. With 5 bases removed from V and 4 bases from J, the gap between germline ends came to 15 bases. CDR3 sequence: CASRPTVDSTGELFF. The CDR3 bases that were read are TGCGCCAGCAGGCCCACAGTGGATTCCACCGGGGAG. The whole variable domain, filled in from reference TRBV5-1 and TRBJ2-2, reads KAGVTQTPRYLIKTRGQQVTLSCSPISGHRSVSWYQQTPGQGLQFLFEYFSETQRNKGNFPGRFSGRQFSNSRSEMNVSTLELGDSALYLCASRPTVDSTGELFFGEGSRLTVL.